This T cell receptor (beta chain) was captured by sequencing in a study of graft-versus-host responses after intestinal transplantation. Study information: Among the recipients, all got anti-thymocyte globulin induction and then tacrolimus and steroids for approximately 3 years.

Study-level findings and limits: Some GvH clones were seen earlier in gut or blood, suggesting intestinal origin.

Generated by immunoSEQ multiplex PCR, the TCRdb table keeps only in-frame clones and is missing some. This table has 75,000 to 90,000 clones, around nine tenths appearing once. Note on this clone: Antigen unknown.

The CDR3 sequence is 15 residues long. V trimming: 7 bases; J trimming: 4 bases; junction bases outside the gene matches: 9. In germline, CDR1 is MDHEN, CDR2 SYDVKM. The specimen was unstimulated CD4+ T cells sorted from spleen or lymph node cells, collected before intestinal transplant. The source is a human donor who received an intestinal transplant. The chain joins TRBV28 to TRBJ1-5, with 8 bases lining up with TRBD1. The CDR3 here is CASTPRDRPNQPQHF. The DNA of the CDR3 is TGTGCCAGCACGCCCCGGGACAGGCCAAATCAGCCCCAGCATTTT.